This entry describes one T cell receptor beta chain. This sample is drawn from a study of metastatic and nonmetastatic thyroid tumors. As handled by the study authors: The study built a papillary thyroid cancer distant-metastasis classifier from CDR3 differences across clinicopathological groups. Through MiXCR, TCRdb re-clonotyped the PCR reads. None of the V and J calls come from the authors' own analysis; TCRdb made them. The profile shows about 15,000 clones, around 25% of them singletons. Germline trimming cut 4 bases from V and 2 bases from J; bases unmatched to any gene: 6. The CDR3 covers 14 residues. From germline, CDR1 is DFQATT and CDR2 SNEGSKA (reference sequence). Thyroid surgery was preceded by no treatment in any patient.

The sample taken for sequencing was adjacent normal tissue. The sequence was obtained from a female donor with papillary thyroid cancer or a benign thyroid nodule (not recorded which). Some clones in this sample may be carry-over from other donors' samples. The V and J genes are TRBV20-1 and TRBJ1-2, with 8 bases fitting TRBD1. CDR3 in DNA: TGCAGTGCTACAGACCGGGACAGGAACTATGGCTACACCTTC. Amino acid sequence: CSATDRDRNYGYTF.